This T cell receptor beta chain stems from a study of T-cell reconstitution after alpha-beta-depleted transplantation in children. Preparation of the TCRbeta library involved a method that used unique molecular identifiers. MiXCR, applied by TCRdb to the PCR reads, yields one record per CDR3 protein. The table records about 8,700 distinct CDR3 sequences, approximately 13% of them present only once. There are many counts of this clonotype. Its specificity is unknown. The study's findings and limits: After one year, T-cell counts and TCRbeta diversity mostly came from new T cells.

CDR3 length equals 13 residues. The V gene's germline CDR1 is SGHTA and CDR2 FQGNSA. With 2 bases removed from V and 5 bases from J, the gap between germline ends came to 6 bases. The chain couples TRBV7-2 to TRBJ2-2; maybe TRBD2 (5 bases). The sequenced sample was PBMCs, mostly from graft donor cells, obtained 60 days after TCRalphabeta/CD19-depleted stem cell transplant. The receptor comes from a male patient between 10 and 17 years old who had a stem cell transplant for acute lymphoblastic leukemia, so the T cells may come from the graft donor. The CDR3 protein is CASSLRLTGELFF. The CDR3 DNA sequence: TGTGCCAGCAGCTTAAGACTAACCGGGGAGCTGTTTTTT.